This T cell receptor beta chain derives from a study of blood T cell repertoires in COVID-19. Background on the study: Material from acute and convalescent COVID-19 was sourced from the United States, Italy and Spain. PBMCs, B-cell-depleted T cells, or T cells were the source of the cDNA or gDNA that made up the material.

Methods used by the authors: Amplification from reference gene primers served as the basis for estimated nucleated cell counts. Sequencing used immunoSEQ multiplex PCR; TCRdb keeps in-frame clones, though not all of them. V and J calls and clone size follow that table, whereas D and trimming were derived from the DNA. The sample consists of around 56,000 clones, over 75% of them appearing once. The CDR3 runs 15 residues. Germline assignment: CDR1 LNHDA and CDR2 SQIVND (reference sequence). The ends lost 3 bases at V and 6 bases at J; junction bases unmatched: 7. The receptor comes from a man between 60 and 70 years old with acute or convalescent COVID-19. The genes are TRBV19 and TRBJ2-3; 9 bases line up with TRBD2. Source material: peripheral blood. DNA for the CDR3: TGTGCCAGTAGTATTGGGGCGGGGGGGCCCGATACGCAGTATTTT. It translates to CASSIGAGGPDTQYF.